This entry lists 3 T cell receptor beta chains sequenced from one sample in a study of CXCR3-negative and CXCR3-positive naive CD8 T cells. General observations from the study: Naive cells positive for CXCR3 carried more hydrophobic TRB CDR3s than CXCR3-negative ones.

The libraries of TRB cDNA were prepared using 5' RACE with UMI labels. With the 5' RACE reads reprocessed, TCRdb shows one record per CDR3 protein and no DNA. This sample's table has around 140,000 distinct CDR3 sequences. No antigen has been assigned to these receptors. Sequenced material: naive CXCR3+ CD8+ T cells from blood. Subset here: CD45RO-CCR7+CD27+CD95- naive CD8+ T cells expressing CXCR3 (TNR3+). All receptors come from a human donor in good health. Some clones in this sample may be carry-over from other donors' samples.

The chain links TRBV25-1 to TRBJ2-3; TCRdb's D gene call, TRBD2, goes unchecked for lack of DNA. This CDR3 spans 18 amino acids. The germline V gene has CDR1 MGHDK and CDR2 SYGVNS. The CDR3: CASSKGASGGVRTDTQYF.

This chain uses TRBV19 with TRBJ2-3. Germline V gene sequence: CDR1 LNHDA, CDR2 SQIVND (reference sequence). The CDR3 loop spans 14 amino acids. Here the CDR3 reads CASSIWQGTDTQYF.

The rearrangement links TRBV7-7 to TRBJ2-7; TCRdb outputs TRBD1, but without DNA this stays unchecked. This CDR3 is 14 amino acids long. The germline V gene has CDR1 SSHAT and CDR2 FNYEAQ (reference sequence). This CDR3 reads CASSLELTGGEQYF.